The 27 T cell receptor beta chains listed next were all sequenced from one sample in a study of cytomegalovirus exposure and HLA in healthy donors. The PCR used 60 Vbeta and 13 Jbeta primers. Assay: immunoSEQ multiplex PCR; the TCRdb copy retains only in-frame clones and omits some. Of 120,000 or so clones listed, about 10% were seen once; the top ten hold roughly 4.6%. The source material was PBMCs. The receptors shown here come from a young woman in good health and CMV-seropositive.

The chain couples TRBV29-1 to TRBJ2-1; 9 positions match TRBD2. The V segment lost 4 bases and the J segment 7 bases; nucleotides outside the gene matches: 8. Germline values: CDR1 SQVTM, CDR2 ANQGSEA. This CDR3 is 14 amino acids long. As DNA, the CDR3 is TGCAGCGTTGTTTCCGGGCTAGCGGGAAATGAGCAGTTCTTC. Amino acid sequence: CSVVSGLAGNEQFF.

V is TRBV7-2 and J is TRBJ2-2; unclear D gene. V lost 6 bases to trimming and J lost 5 bases, with 7 bases between them. The V gene's germline CDR1 is SGHTA and CDR2 FQGNSA. The CDR3 runs to 12 residues. The CDR3 loop reads CASRRVTGELFF. The CDR3 nucleotides are TGTGCCAGCAGGCGTGTTACCGGGGAGCTGTTTTTT. Supplemented by reference TRBV7-2 and TRBJ2-2, the full variable domain reads GAGVSQSPSNKVTEKGKDVELRCDPISGHTALYWYRQSLGQGLEFLIYFQGNSAPDKSGLPSDRFSAERTGGSVSTLTIQRTQQEDSAVYLCASRRVTGELFFGEGSRLTVL.

This clone was seen a handful of times. Here the CDR3 reads CASSPGTGSNEQFF. The CDR3, as DNA: TGTGCCAGCAGCCCCGGGACAGGGTCAAATGAGCAGTTCTTC. J is TRBJ2-1 and V is TRBV7-9; the match to TRBD1 covers 9 bases. Germline assignment: CDR1 SEHNR and CDR2 FQNEAQ (reference sequence). CDR3 length: 14 amino acids. The V and J ends lost 5 bases and 7 bases, in that order; junction bases with no gene match: 6.

The table lists this clone with a few counts. This sequence joins TRBV30 and TRBJ2-1; tentative D call: TRBD2 (5 bases). V was clipped by 2 bases and J by 12 bases, with 14 bases between them. Germline values: CDR1 GTSNPN, CDR2 SVGIG (reference sequence). This CDR3 spans 12 amino acids. CDR3: CAWSRGGSMQFF. In DNA, the CDR3 is TGTGCCTGGAGTCGAGGCGGGTCTATGCAGTTCTTC.

CDR3 loop: CASSFKREQYF. The CDR3 nucleotides are TGTGCCAGCAGTTTCAAGCGCGAGCAGTACTTC. This sequence joins TRBV2 and TRBJ2-7; no clear D. The CDR3 sequence is 11 residues long. The V and J ends lost 5 bases and 6 bases respectively, with 8 bases between them. Germline values: CDR1 SNHLY, CDR2 FYNNEI.

A few counts support this clone. J is TRBJ2-6 and V is TRBV6-6; possible D gene TRBD1, 6 bases. The CDR3 runs to 16 residues. V dropped 2 bases and J dropped 0 bases, with 8 bases sitting between them. In germline, CDR1 is MNHNY, CDR2 SVGAGI (reference sequence). The DNA for the CDR3 is TGTGCCAGCAGTTACACAGGGCCCTCTGGGGCCAACGTCCTGACTTTC. This codes for CASSYTGPSGANVLTF.

This chain links TRBV19 with TRBJ2-3, with TRBD2 matching 7 bases. Trimming cost V 4 bases and J 4 bases; bases outside gene matches: 5. Germline V gene lookup returns CDR1 LNHDA and CDR2 SQIVND (reference sequence). The CDR3 length is 14 residues. The CDR3 here is CASSTGLEADTQYF. The CDR3 coding sequence is TGTGCCAGTAGTACCGGACTAGAGGCAGATACGCAGTATTTT.

V gene TRBV5-4 combines with J gene TRBJ1-1; D is perhaps TRBD1 (5 bases). Trimming took off 3 bases at V and 4 bases at J, with 13 bases between the two ends. CDR1 is SGHNT and CDR2 is YYREEE in the germline V gene (reference sequence). The CDR3 has 14 residues. CDR3 loop: CASSWNGGPTEAFF. The CDR3, as DNA: TGTGCCAGCAGCTGGAACGGGGGACCCACTGAAGCTTTCTTT.

This chain links TRBV4-1 with TRBJ2-7; 14 bases are a match to TRBD2. Losses at the gene ends were 3 bases for V and 4 bases for J; bases not matched to a gene: 2. The length of the CDR3 is 15 residues. The germline V gene encodes CDR1 MGHRA and CDR2 YSYEKL. The CDR3 DNA reads as TGCGCCAGCAGCCAGGGACTAGCGGGAGTTTACGAGCAGTACTTC. It translates to CASSQGLAGVYEQYF.

There are a few counts of this clone. This rearrangement joins TRBV18 to TRBJ2-1, with unresolved D. Germline CDR1 and CDR2: KGHSH and LQKENI. The V end was cut by 6 bases, the J end by 9 bases, with 9 bases between. The CDR3 sequence is 11 residues long. The CDR3 loop reads CASSPNGEQFF. The CDR3 coding sequence is TGTGCCAGCTCCCCTAATGGTGAGCAGTTCTTC.

Here the CDR3 reads CASISGTGYVTEAFF. As DNA, the CDR3 is TGTGCCAGCATCTCCGGGACAGGGTATGTGACTGAAGCTTTCTTT. The V and J genes are TRBV28 and TRBJ1-1, with 9 positions matching TRBD1. The germline gives CDR1 MDHEN, CDR2 SYDVKM. V lost 7 bases and J lost 5; bases outside the gene matches: 11. This CDR3 region has 15 residues.

The V call is TRBV10-3, the J call TRBJ2-1; no definite D call. Trimming stripped 4 bases from V and 0 bases from J, with 4 bases between. In germline, CDR1 is ENHRY, CDR2 SYGVKD. The CDR3 spans 13 residues. The CDR3: CAISVSSYNEQFF. The CDR3 DNA reads TGTGCCATCAGTGTGAGCTCCTACAATGAGCAGTTCTTC.

This clone has only a few counts. V and J are TRBV2 and TRBJ1-2; tentatively, D is TRBD1 (5 bases). Looked up from germline, CDR1 is SNHLY and CDR2 is FYNNEI. The V end lost 4 bases, the J end lost 4 bases, and 13 bases lay between the germline ends. CDR3 length equals 14 residues. The CDR3 is CASSGGAVIYGYTF. The CDR3 DNA reads TGTGCCAGCAGTGGCGGGGCGGTCATCTATGGCTACACCTTC.

The chain couples TRBV14 to TRBJ1-4; weak D call: TRBD1 (5 bases). CDR1 SGHDN and CDR2 FVKESK come from the germline V gene. V lost 4 bases to trimming and J lost 7 bases, with 16 bases between them. CDR3 length: 15 amino acids. CDR3 DNA: TGTGCCAGCAGCCCAGACGGGGGTGCGGGTGAAAAACTGTTTTTT. As protein: CASSPDGGAGEKLFF.

This clone has ten or more counts. This chain links TRBV19 with TRBJ1-4; D is unresolved. From germline, CDR1 is LNHDA and CDR2 SQIVND (reference sequence). V shed 8 bases and J shed 7 bases, with 14 bases lying between them. CDR3 length equals 13 residues. The chain's CDR3 is CASVGWRGEKLFF. The CDR3 bases are TGTGCCAGTGTGGGTTGGCGGGGTGAAAAACTGTTTTTT.

The V call is TRBV28, the J call TRBJ1-5; 7 nucleotides line up with TRBD1. V lost 6 bases and J lost 7; bases outside the gene matches: 6. Per germline, CDR1 MDHEN and CDR2 SYDVKM. The CDR3 has 13 amino acids. CDR3 residues: CASRHQGEQPQHF. Here the CDR3 DNA reads TGTGCCAGCAGACATCAGGGGGAACAGCCCCAGCATTTT.

This clone is medium-sized within its sample. The chain carries TRBV1 and TRBJ2-1; the D call of TRBD1 is as the table states it, not checked on the DNA. TRBV1 constitutes a pseudogene. The CDR3 extends over 9 amino acids. The CDR3 is CTSNRGQFF. CDR3 in DNA: TGCACCAGCAACAGGGGGCAGTTCTTC.

The chain employs TRBV2 and TRBJ2-1, with a tentative D call TRBD1 (5 bases). With 7 bases removed from V and 6 bases from J, the gap between germline ends came to 19 bases. Germline V lookup: CDR1 SNHLY, CDR2 FYNNEI. The CDR3 extends over 15 amino acids. CDR3 bases: TGTGCCAGCAATTCTCAGGGCTTTCCTGGCAATGAGCAGTTCTTC. Translated: CASNSQGFPGNEQFF.

The chain joins TRBV7-2 to TRBJ2-5, with TRBD1 as a possible D gene (6 bases). This CDR3 is 14 amino acids long. The germline V gene has CDR1 SGHTA and CDR2 FQGNSA. Between the trimmed V and J ends, which lost 6 bases and 5 bases, there was a span of 16 bases. CDR3 amino acids: CASRQYRADETQYF. The CDR3 nucleotides read TGTGCCAGCAGGCAGTACAGGGCGGACGAGACCCAGTACTTC. Using reference TRBV7-2 and TRBJ2-5 for the parts outside the CDR3, the full variable domain is GAGVSQSPSNKVTEKGKDVELRCDPISGHTALYWYRQSLGQGLEFLIYFQGNSAPDKSGLPSDRFSAERTGGSVSTLTIQRTQQEDSAVYLCASRQYRADETQYFGPGTRLLVL.

The chain links TRBV10-1 to TRBJ2-1; 8 bases are shared with TRBD2. Germline V gene data show CDR1 as WNHNN and CDR2 as SYGVQD (reference sequence). This CDR3 is built from 15 residues. V was clipped by 6 bases and J by 9 bases; unmatched bases: 13. CDR3 sequence: CASSPGGLAWGEQFF. The CDR3, as DNA: TGCGCCAGCAGCCCGGGAGGGTTGGCCTGGGGTGAGCAGTTCTTC.

This clone was counted between two and nine times. V is TRBV27 and J is TRBJ2-7, with 11 bases aligning to TRBD2. The germline CDR1 and CDR2 sequences are MNHEY and SMNVEV (reference sequence). With V trimmed by 6 bases and J by 5 bases, 6 bases remained unmatched. This CDR3 spans 14 amino acids. The CDR3 loop is CASSEGTSGHEQYF. CDR3 bases: TGTGCCAGCAGCGAAGGGACTAGCGGCCACGAGCAGTACTTC.

The chain combines TRBV6-1 with TRBJ2-7; D might be TRBD1 (5 bases). The CDR3 contains 13 residues. Germline CDR1 reads MNHNS; CDR2 reads SASEGT. The V and J ends lost 4 bases and 9 bases respectively, with 16 bases between them. The CDR3 DNA follows: TGTGCCAGCAGTGGTGCGCAGGGATTAGGGCAGTACTTC. The encoded protein is CASSGAQGLGQYF.

The chain is built from TRBV30 and TRBJ1-6; D is undetermined. The germline V gene has CDR1 GTSNPN and CDR2 SVGIG (reference sequence). The CDR3 runs 14 residues. V dropped 2 bases and J dropped 8 bases, with 13 bases sitting between them. The CDR3 bases are TGTGCCTGGAGTCCCCAAAATCTAGATTCACCCCTCCACTTT. Protein: CAWSPQNLDSPLHF.

This clone came up a few times. The V and J genes are TRBV4-2 and TRBJ1-3; a weak D match, TRBD1 (6 bases). The length of the CDR3 is 15 residues. The V and J ends lost 0 bases and 4 bases respectively, with 10 bases between them. Germline-derived CDR1 and CDR2 are LGHNA and YNFKEQ. CDR3 DNA sequence: TGTGCCAGCAGCCAAGATACAGGGTCCGGAAACACCATATATTTT. Translating it yields CASSQDTGSGNTIYF.

This clone occurred a few times. One junction end disagrees with the germline gene, perhaps due to a read error. The rearrangement joins TRBV25-1 to TRBJ2-7, with no clear D. Germline CDR1 and CDR2: MGHDK and SYGVNS. CDR3 size: 10 residues. CDR3 in amino acids: CAERGYGQYF. The CDR3 coding sequence is TGTGCCGAACGCGGTTACGGGCAGTACTTC.

This clone was counted only a few times. The rearrangement uses TRBV4-1 and TRBJ2-1; 15 bases are a match to TRBD2. V lost 6 bases to trimming and J lost 9 bases; unmatched junction nucleotides: 6. The CDR3 sequence is 15 residues long. The germline gives CDR1 MGHRA, CDR2 YSYEKL. The chain's CDR3 is CASRRTSGREAEQFF. DNA for the CDR3: TGCGCCAGCAGACGGACTAGCGGGAGGGAGGCTGAGCAGTTCTTC.

This chain links TRBV5-3 with TRBJ2-3; 9 bases align to TRBD1. TRBV5-3 is classed as an ORF, of uncertain function. The junction had 10 bases not matched to a gene; V was cut back by 5 bases and J by 3 bases. This CDR3 is built from 16 residues. The CDR3 loop is CARSYRDRDRTDTQYF. The CDR3 DNA reads as TGTGCCAGAAGTTATCGGGACAGGGATAGGACAGATACGCAGTATTTT.